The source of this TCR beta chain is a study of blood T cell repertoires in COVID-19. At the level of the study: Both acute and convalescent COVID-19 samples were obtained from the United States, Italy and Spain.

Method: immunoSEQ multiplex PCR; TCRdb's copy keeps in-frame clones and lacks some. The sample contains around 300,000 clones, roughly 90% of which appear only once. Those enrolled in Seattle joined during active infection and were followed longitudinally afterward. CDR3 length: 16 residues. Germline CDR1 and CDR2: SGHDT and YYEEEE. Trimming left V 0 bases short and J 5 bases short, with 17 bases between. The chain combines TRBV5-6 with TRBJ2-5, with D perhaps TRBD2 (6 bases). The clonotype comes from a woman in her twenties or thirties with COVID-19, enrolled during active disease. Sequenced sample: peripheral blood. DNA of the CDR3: TGTGCCAGCAGCTTGGACGGGACCGCGAGCGGGGAGACCCAGTACTTC. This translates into CASSLDGTASGETQYF.